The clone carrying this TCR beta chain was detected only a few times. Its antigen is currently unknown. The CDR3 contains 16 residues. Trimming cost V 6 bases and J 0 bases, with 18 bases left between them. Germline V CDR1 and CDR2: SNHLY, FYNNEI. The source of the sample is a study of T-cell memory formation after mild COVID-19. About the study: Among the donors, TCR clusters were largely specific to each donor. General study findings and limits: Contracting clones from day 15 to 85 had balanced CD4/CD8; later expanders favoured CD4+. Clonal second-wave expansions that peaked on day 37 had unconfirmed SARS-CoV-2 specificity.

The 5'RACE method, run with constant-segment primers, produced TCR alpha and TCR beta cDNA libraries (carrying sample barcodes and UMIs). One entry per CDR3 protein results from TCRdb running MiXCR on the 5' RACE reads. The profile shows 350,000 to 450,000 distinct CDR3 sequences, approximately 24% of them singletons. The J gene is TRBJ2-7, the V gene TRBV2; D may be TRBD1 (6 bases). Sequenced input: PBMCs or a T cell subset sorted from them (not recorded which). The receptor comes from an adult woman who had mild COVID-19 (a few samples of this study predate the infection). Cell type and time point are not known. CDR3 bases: TGTGCCAGCAGAATGGACCGGGACACAATCTCCTACGAGCAGTACTTC. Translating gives CASRMDRDTISYEQYF.